These 26 T cell receptor beta chains came from one sample sequenced in a study of cytomegalovirus exposure and HLA in healthy donors. PCR was performed using 60 Vbeta and 13 Jbeta primers. Clones were read by immunoSEQ multiplex PCR, and TCRdb kept only the in-frame ones, dropping some. The sample lists under 150,000 clones; approximately 8.9% were seen once. Sequenced material: PBMCs. The receptors here all came from a woman in her 40s in good health and CMV-seropositive.

This clone was counted only a few times. This chain connects TRBV6-5 to TRBJ1-6; TRBD1 agrees at 8 bases. CDR1 MNHEY and CDR2 SVGAGI come from the germline V gene. Trimming removed 2 bases from V and 7 bases from J; junction bases left unmatched: 7. There are 16 residues in the CDR3. The CDR3 bases are TGTGCCAGCAGTTACGACAGGGGAGTAGGGAATTCACCCCTCCACTTT. It yields the protein CASSYDRGVGNSPLHF.

Only a few counts were recorded for this clone. J is TRBJ1-1 and V is TRBV6-5; 11 bases fit TRBD1. The CDR3 is 14 amino acids. In germline, CDR1 is MNHEY, CDR2 SVGAGI. J was trimmed by 5 bases and V by 4 bases; bases with no gene match: 3. Here the CDR3 reads CASSFGQGATEAFF. CDR3 nucleotide sequence: TGTGCCAGCAGTTTCGGACAGGGGGCGACTGAAGCTTTCTTT.

This chain uses TRBV11-1 with TRBJ2-7; 7 positions match TRBD1. The germline V gene has CDR1 SGHAT and CDR2 FQDESV (reference sequence). The CDR3 is 13 amino acids. V lost 5 bases, J lost 3 bases, and 4 bases stayed unmatched. The CDR3 sequence is CASSQTGFYEQYF. The CDR3 DNA sequence: TGTGCCAGCAGCCAGACAGGGTTCTACGAGCAGTACTTC.

In its sample, this clone was seen a few times. The chain joins TRBV2 to TRBJ1-2; D gene unclear. V lost 5 bases, J lost 7 bases, and 17 bases lay in between. Germline V CDR1 and CDR2: SNHLY, FYNNEI. This CDR3 region has 14 residues. CDR3 protein: CASSPGVGIGGYTF. DNA of the CDR3: TGTGCCAGCAGTCCCGGAGTCGGTATCGGTGGCTACACCTTC.

The rearrangement links TRBV27 to TRBJ1-5; possible D gene TRBD1, 6 bases. The CDR3 sequence is 15 residues long. Trimming pared 5 bases from V and 4 bases from J, leaving 15 bases between. Germline CDR1 MNHEY, CDR2 SMNVEV (reference sequence). This chain's CDR3 is CASSGGVQGNQPQHF. The CDR3 DNA reads TGTGCCAGCAGTGGTGGGGTTCAGGGGAATCAGCCCCAGCATTTT.

The rearrangement joins TRBV10-3 to TRBJ1-1; tentative D call: TRBD1 (6 bases). V was cut by 0 bases and J by 5 bases, with 10 bases left in between. This CDR3 has 14 amino acids. Germline lookup yields CDR1 ENHRY and CDR2 SYGVKD. In nucleotides, the CDR3 is TGTGCCATCAGTGAGTCAAGGGGGAGTACTGAAGCTTTCTTT. It specifies CAISESRGSTEAFF.

The CDR3: CASSDPVGQQARNTIYF. The CDR3 coding sequence is TGTGCCAGCAGTGACCCGGTGGGACAGCAAGCAAGAAACACCATATATTTT. This sequence joins TRBV25-1 and TRBJ1-3; TRBD1 matches 7 bases. J was trimmed by 5 bases and V by 3 bases; bases with no gene match: 13. The germline V gene encodes CDR1 MGHDK and CDR2 SYGVNS. The CDR3 totals 17 residues.

V usage is TRBV5-1 and J usage is TRBJ2-7; D gene uncertain. From germline, CDR1 is SGHRS and CDR2 YFSETQ. The CDR3 sequence is 12 residues long. V gave up 1 base and J gave up 3 bases, with 5 bases separating them. The CDR3 is CASSLYGYEQYF. Written as DNA, the CDR3 is TGCGCCAGCAGCTTGTACGGCTACGAGCAGTACTTC.

This chain connects TRBV5-1 to TRBJ2-1, with 7 bases lining up with TRBD1. Germline V lookup: CDR1 SGHRS, CDR2 YFSETQ. V shed 0 bases and J 7 bases; nucleotides not matched to a gene: 7. CDR3 length equals 15 residues. CDR3 DNA sequence: TGCGCCAGCAGCTTGGACCTAACAGGGGTGAATGAGCAGTTCTTC. This encodes CASSLDLTGVNEQFF.

The chain combines TRBV4-2 with TRBJ2-4, with a possible D match to TRBD2 (7 bases). V lost 4 bases, J lost 7 bases, and 20 bases lay in between. The CDR3 runs 16 residues. CDR1 is LGHNA, CDR2 YNFKEQ, per germline. The CDR3 DNA sequence: TGTGCCAGCAGCCGAGGGGGAGGGAGTGAAAAGAACATTCAGTACTTC. It is translated as CASSRGGGSEKNIQYF.

This clone was counted a few times. The rearrangement joins TRBV10-3 to TRBJ1-5, with D uncertain. The CDR3 has 14 residues. The ends were cut back, 4 bases at V and 5 bases at J, with 12 bases in the middle. Looked up from germline, CDR1 is ENHRY and CDR2 is SYGVKD. The CDR3 sequence: CAISGGGPHQPQHF. CDR3 nucleotides: TGTGCCATCAGTGGAGGAGGGCCGCATCAGCCCCAGCATTTT.

The chain uses TRBV6-1 and TRBJ1-2, with D possibly being TRBD1 (6 bases). V lost 3 bases, J lost 8 bases, and 16 bases lay in between. The CDR3 sequence is 14 residues long. Looked up from germline, CDR1 is MNHNS and CDR2 is SASEGT. The CDR3 bases are TGTGCCAGCAGTGAGGTCAGGGGAGGGGACGGCTACACCTTC. Translated: CASSEVRGGDGYTF.

J is TRBJ1-6 and V is TRBV5-1; TRBD1 might be the D (6 bases). In germline, CDR1 is SGHRS, CDR2 YFSETQ. The V end was cut by 2 bases, the J end by 7 bases, with 22 bases between. The CDR3 is 18 amino acids. The CDR3 protein is CASSFQVRGGDTNSPLHF. The CDR3 nucleotides read TGCGCCAGCAGCTTTCAGGTGCGTGGGGGCGATACGAATTCACCCCTCCACTTT.

V usage is TRBV12-5 and J usage is TRBJ2-7; D is perhaps TRBD1 (6 bases). The V and J ends lost 5 bases and 0 bases respectively, with 14 bases between them. The CDR3 length is 15 residues. From germline, CDR1 is LGHNT and CDR2 FRNRAP. The CDR3 spells CASGPGVSFSYEQYF. In DNA, the CDR3 is TGTGCTAGTGGTCCAGGGGTTAGTTTCTCCTACGAGCAGTACTTC.

V and J are TRBV5-1 and TRBJ1-1, with 8 positions matching TRBD1. Germline loops: CDR1 SGHRS, CDR2 YFSETQ. The CDR3 spans 15 residues. V lost 4 bases to trimming and J lost 2 bases; unmatched junction nucleotides: 7. CDR3 bases: TGCGCCAGCAGCATGGTCGGGACAGGTAACACTGAAGCTTTCTTT. Amino acid sequence: CASSMVGTGNTEAFF.

The chain joins TRBV4-2 to TRBJ1-5, with D unresolved. The CDR3 contains 18 residues. The germline V gene encodes CDR1 LGHNA and CDR2 YNFKEQ. Trimming removed 2 bases at V and 0 bases at J, with 17 bases between. CDR3 in amino acids: CASSQIILSYNSNQPQHF. CDR3 nucleotide sequence: TGTGCCAGCAGCCAAATAATTTTATCCTATAATAGCAATCAGCCCCAGCATTTT.

The V and J genes are TRBV2 and TRBJ2-1, with D perhaps TRBD2 (7 bases). Trimming removed 10 bases from V and 9 bases from J, with 22 bases in between. This CDR3 is 14 amino acids long. Germline lookup yields CDR1 SNHLY and CDR2 FYNNEI. DNA of the CDR3: TGTGCCACCAGCGGACTAGACGGGGGCGTTGAGCAGTTCTTC. It encodes CATSGLDGGVEQFF.

The chain recombines TRBV6-4 with TRBJ1-6; 7 bases agree with TRBD1. The CDR3 is 17 amino acids. Germline loops: CDR1 MRHNA, CDR2 SNTAGT. The V and J ends lost 7 bases and 0 bases, in that order; junction bases with no gene match: 9. The CDR3: CASKPRGTDSYNSPLHF. CDR3 coding DNA: TGTGCCAGCAAACCGAGGGGGACAGACTCCTATAATTCACCCCTCCACTTT.

The J gene is TRBJ1-1, the V gene TRBV7-9; no reliable D call. Germline V gene sequence: CDR1 SEHNR, CDR2 FQNEAQ (reference sequence). The CDR3 loop spans 14 amino acids. V lost 6 bases and J lost 4, with 15 bases in between. DNA of the CDR3: TGTGCCAGCAGTGACCGGGGAAAGCCCACTGAAGCTTTCTTT. It yields the protein CASSDRGKPTEAFF.

This sequence joins TRBV6-1 and TRBJ1-2; 8 positions agree with TRBD1. V was clipped by 3 bases and J by 5 bases; unmatched bases: 11. The CDR3 totals 16 residues. Germline values: CDR1 MNHNS, CDR2 SASEGT. Here the CDR3 reads CASSDPAGTGWYGYTF. The CDR3, as DNA: TGTGCCAGCAGTGACCCAGCCGGGACAGGATGGTATGGCTACACCTTC.

There are a few counts of this clone. The rearrangement joins TRBV5-4 to TRBJ2-3, with a weak D call TRBD1 (6 bases). V was clipped by 9 bases and J by 3 bases, with 14 bases between them. The CDR3 totals 13 residues. Germline CDR1 is SGHNT and CDR2 is YYREEE (reference sequence). This CDR3 is CAMDDRKTDTQYF. The CDR3 DNA is TGTGCCATGGACGACAGGAAGACAGATACGCAGTATTTT.

The sample holds a few counts of this clone. The chain combines TRBV12-5 with TRBJ2-2, with D tentatively TRBD1 (5 bases). Germline CDR1 LGHNT, CDR2 FRNRAP. The V gene lost 7 bases and the J gene lost 6 bases, with 12 bases spanning the gap. The CDR3 extends over 13 amino acids. The CDR3 loop reads CASALDSPGELFF. The CDR3 DNA is TGTGCTAGTGCTCTTGACAGTCCCGGGGAGCTGTTTTTT.

This clone was picked up a small number of times. V and J are TRBV11-3 and TRBJ2-5, with a weak D call TRBD2 (6 bases). The germline gives CDR1 SGHNT, CDR2 YENEEA. Trimming shortened V by 5 bases and J by 2 bases, and 9 bases separated the two germline ends. The CDR3 contains 13 residues. This CDR3 reads CASSQAGQETQYF. CDR3 DNA sequence: TGTGCCAGCAGCCAGGCGGGACAAGAGACCCAGTACTTC.

The V call is TRBV5-4, the J call TRBJ2-2, with TRBD1 as a possible D gene (5 bases). Germline V gene data show CDR1 as SGHNT and CDR2 as YYREEE (reference sequence). This CDR3 has 13 residues. V lost 5 bases and J 7 bases, leaving 12 bases between the germline ends. CDR3 sequence reads: CASSIRVDGELFF. CDR3 nucleotide sequence: TGTGCCAGCAGTATCAGGGTTGACGGGGAGCTGTTTTTT. The full variable domain, rest sourced from reference TRBV5-4 and TRBJ2-2, is ETGVTQSPTHLIKTRGQQVTLRCSSQSGHNTVSWYQQALGQGPQFIFQYYREEENGRGNFPPRFSGLQFPNYSSELNVNALELDDSALYLCASSIRVDGELFFGEGSRLTVL.

The chain has TRBV6-1 and TRBJ2-3; the D gene is possibly TRBD2 (5 bases). The CDR3 consists of 12 residues. With 0 bases removed from V and 12 bases from J, the gap between germline ends came to 10 bases. Germline assignment: CDR1 MNHNS and CDR2 SASEGT. The CDR3 bases are TGTGCCAGCAGTGAAGCGGGGAGCAGCCAGTATTTT. Amino acids: CASSEAGSSQYF.

This clone was seen only a few times. This chain links TRBV29-1 with TRBJ2-2; D is perhaps TRBD2 (5 bases). There are 13 residues in the CDR3. Trimming pared 6 bases from V and 2 bases from J, leaving 10 bases between. Germline V gives CDR1 SQVTM, CDR2 ANQGSEA. The CDR3 DNA reads TGCAGCGTCTCGGGATTCAACACCGGGGAGCTGTTTTTT. Translation: CSVSGFNTGELFF.